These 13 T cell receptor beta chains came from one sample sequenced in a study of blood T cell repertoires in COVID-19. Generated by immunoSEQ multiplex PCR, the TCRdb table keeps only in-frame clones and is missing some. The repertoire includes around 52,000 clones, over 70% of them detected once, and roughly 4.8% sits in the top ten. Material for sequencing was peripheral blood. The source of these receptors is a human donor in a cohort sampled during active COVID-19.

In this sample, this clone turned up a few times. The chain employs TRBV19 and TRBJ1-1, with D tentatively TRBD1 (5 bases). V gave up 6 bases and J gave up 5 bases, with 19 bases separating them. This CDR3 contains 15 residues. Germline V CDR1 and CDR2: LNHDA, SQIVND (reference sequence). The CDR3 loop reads CASRRTGTGETEAFF. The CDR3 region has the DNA TGTGCCAGTAGGAGGACCGGGACTGGGGAAACTGAAGCTTTCTTT.

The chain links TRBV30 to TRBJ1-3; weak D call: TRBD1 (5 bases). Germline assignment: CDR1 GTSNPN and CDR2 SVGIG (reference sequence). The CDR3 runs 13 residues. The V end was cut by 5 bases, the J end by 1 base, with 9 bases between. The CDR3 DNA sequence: TGTGCCTGGCTGGGGCCGTCTGGAAACACCATATATTTT. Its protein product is CAWLGPSGNTIYF. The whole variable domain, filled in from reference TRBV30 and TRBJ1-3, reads SQTIHQWPATLVQPVGSPLSLECTVEGTSNPNLYWYRQAAGRGLQLLFYSVGIGQISSEVPQNLSASRPQDRQFILSSKKLLLSDSGFYLCAWLGPSGNTIYFGEGSWLTVV.

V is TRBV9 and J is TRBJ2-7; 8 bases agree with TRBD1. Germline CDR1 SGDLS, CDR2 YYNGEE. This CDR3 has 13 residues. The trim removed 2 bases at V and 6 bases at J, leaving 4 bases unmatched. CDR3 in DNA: TGTGCCAGCAGCGTCACAGGGGGAAGCGAGCAGTACTTC. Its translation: CASSVTGGSEQYF.

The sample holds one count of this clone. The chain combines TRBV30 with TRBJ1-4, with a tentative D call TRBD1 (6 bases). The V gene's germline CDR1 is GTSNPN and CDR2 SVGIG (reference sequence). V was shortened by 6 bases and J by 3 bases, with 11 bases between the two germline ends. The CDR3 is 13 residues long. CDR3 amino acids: CACQGMANEKLFF. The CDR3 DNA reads TGTGCCTGTCAGGGGATGGCTAATGAAAAACTGTTTTTT.

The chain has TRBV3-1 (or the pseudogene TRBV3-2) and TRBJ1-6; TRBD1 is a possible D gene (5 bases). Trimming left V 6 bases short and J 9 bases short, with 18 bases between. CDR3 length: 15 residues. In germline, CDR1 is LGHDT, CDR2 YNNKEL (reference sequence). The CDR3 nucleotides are TGTGCCAGCAGACCTAGTCAAGGGGAGGCTTCACCCCTCCACTTT. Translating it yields CASRPSQGEASPLHF.

CDR3 bases: TGTGCCAGCAGCCGGGGGGGCCGCTCTGGAAACACCATATATTTT. It is translated as CASSRGGRSGNTIYF. The chain links TRBV3-1 (or the pseudogene TRBV3-2) to TRBJ1-3, with D maybe TRBD1 (6 bases). Per the germline V gene, CDR1 is LGHDT and CDR2 is YNNKEL (reference sequence). This CDR3 region has 15 residues. The germline V and J ends were trimmed by 4 bases and 0 bases, with 10 bases remaining between them.

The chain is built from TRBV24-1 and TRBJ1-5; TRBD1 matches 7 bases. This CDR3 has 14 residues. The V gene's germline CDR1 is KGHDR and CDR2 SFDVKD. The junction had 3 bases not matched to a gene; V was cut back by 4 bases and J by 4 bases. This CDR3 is CATSESRGNQPQHF. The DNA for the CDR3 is TGTGCCACCAGTGAATCCAGGGGGAATCAGCCCCAGCATTTT.

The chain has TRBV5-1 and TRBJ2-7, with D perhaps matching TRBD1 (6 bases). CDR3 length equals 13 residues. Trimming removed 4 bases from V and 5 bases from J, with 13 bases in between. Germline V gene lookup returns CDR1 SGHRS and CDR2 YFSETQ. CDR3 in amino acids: CASSRDNGNEQYF. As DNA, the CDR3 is TGCGCCAGCAGCCGGGACAATGGGAACGAGCAGTACTTC.

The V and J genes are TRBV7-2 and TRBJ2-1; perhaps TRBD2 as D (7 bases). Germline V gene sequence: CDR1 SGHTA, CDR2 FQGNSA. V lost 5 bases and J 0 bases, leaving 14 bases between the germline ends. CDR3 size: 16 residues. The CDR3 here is CASSKGGGSSYNEQFF. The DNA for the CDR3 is TGTGCCAGCAGCAAAGGGGGGGGGAGCTCCTACAATGAGCAGTTCTTC.

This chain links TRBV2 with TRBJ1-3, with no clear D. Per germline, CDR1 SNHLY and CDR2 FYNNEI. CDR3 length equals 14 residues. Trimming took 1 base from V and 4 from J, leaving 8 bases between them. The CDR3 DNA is TGTGCCAGCAGTGAAGAATTCTCCGGAAACACCATATATTTT. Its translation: CASSEEFSGNTIYF.

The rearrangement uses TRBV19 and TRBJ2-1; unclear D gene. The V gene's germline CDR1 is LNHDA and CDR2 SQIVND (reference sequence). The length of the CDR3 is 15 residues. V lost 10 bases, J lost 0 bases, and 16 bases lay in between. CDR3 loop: CATRDGPSSYNEQFF. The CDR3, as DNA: TGTGCCACACGAGACGGCCCTAGCTCCTACAATGAGCAGTTCTTC.

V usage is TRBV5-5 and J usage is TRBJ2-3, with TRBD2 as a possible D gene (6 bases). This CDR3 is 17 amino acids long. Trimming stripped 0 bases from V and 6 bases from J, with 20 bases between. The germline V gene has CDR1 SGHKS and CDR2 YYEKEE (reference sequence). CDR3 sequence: CASSLAKGLGTWDTQYF. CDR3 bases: TGTGCCAGCAGCTTGGCCAAGGGACTCGGAACGTGGGATACGCAGTATTTT.

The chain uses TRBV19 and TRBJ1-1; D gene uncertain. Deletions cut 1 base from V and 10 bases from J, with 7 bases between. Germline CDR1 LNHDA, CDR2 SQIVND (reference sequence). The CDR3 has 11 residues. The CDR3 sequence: CASSIGNGAFF. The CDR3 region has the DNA TGTGCCAGTAGTATAGGAAACGGAGCTTTCTTT. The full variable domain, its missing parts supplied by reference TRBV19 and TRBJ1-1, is DGGITQSPKYLFRKEGQNVTLSCEQNLNHDAMYWYRQDPGQGLRLIYYSQIVNDFQKGDIAEGYSVSREKKESFPLTVTSAQKNPTAFYLCASSIGNGAFFGQGTRLTVV.